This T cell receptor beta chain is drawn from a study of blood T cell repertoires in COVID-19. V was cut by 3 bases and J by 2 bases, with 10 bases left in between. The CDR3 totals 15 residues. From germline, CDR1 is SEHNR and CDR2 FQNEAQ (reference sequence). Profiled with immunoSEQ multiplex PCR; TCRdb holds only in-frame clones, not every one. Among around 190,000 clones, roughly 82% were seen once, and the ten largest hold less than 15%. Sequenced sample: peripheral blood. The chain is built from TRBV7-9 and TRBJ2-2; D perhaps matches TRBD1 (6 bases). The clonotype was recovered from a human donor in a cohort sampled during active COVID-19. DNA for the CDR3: TGTGCCAGCAGCTTCGGGACACCAAACACCGGGGAGCTGTTTTTT. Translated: CASSFGTPNTGELFF.